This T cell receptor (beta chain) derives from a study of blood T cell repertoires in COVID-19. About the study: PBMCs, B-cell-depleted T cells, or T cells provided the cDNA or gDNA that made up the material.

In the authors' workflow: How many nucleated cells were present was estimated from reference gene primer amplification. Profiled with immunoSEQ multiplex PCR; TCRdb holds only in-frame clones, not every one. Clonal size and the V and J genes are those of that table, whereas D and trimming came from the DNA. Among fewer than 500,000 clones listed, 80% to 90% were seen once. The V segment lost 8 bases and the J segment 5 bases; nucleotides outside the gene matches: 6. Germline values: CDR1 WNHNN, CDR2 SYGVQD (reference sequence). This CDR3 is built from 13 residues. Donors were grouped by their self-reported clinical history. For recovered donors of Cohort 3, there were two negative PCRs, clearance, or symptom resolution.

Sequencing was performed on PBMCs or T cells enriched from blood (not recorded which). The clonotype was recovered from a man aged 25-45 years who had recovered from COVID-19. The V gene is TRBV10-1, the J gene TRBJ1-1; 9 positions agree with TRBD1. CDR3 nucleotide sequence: TGCGCCAGCTCGACAGGGGGGCGAACTGAAGCTTTCTTT. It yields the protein CASSTGGRTEAFF.